Each of the 17 T cell receptor beta chains below was sequenced from the same sample in a study of T cells in Graves' hyperthyroidism and ophthalmopathy. Amplification targeted TCR beta CDR3 regions from RNA transcripts. First-round RT-PCR targeting the TCR CDR3 was performed with the HTBI primer set. Each CDR3 protein is one row after TCRdb ran MiXCR on the multiplex PCR reads. The table records approximately 640,000 distinct CDR3 sequences, around a sixth of them present only once. Specimen: blood. The receptors were gathered from a man between 45 and 60 years old with Graves' hyperthyroidism.

A few counts support this clonotype. The chain has TRBV4-3 and TRBJ2-1; TRBD1 or TRBD2 may be the D gene (5 bases each). The ends were cut back, 4 bases at V and 2 bases at J, with 12 bases in the middle. CDR1 is LGHNA, CDR2 YSLEER, per germline. CDR3 size: 15 residues. CDR3 sequence: CASSPVVGAYNEQFF. The CDR3, as DNA: TGCGCCAGCAGCCCTGTGGTGGGGGCCTACAATGAGCAGTTCTTC.

This clonotype was picked up many times. The chain joins TRBV5-8 to TRBJ2-1; D gene ambiguous. The CDR3 length is 13 residues. Germline values: CDR1 SGHTS, CDR2 YDEGEE. Trimming left V 3 bases short and J 4 bases short, with 8 bases between. CDR3 sequence (DNA): TGTGCCAGCAGCTACCAATCATACAATGAGCAGTTCTTC. This gives the protein CASSYQSYNEQFF.

This clonotype was seen many times. J is TRBJ1-5 and V is TRBV19; TRBD1 matches at 9 bases. The V segment lost 8 bases and the J segment 5 bases; nucleotides outside the gene matches: 7. This CDR3 is built from 14 residues. Germline lookup yields CDR1 LNHDA and CDR2 SQIVND (reference sequence). CDR3 DNA sequence: TGTGCCAGTTCCGGGACAGGGAATTATCAGCCCCAGCATTTT. Translating gives CASSGTGNYQPQHF.

This clonotype was picked up a small number of times. This rearrangement joins TRBV5-1 to TRBJ2-5; perhaps D is TRBD1 or TRBD2 (5 bases each). CDR1 is SGHRS and CDR2 is YFSETQ in the germline V gene. This CDR3 spans 15 amino acids. Trimming pared 4 bases from V and 11 bases from J, leaving 24 bases between. The CDR3 DNA reads TGCGCCAGCAGCCCGACCCCCGGGACCGGAGAGAGGCAGTACTTC. It is translated as CASSPTPGTGERQYF.

This clonotype was counted ten times or more. The V call is TRBV11-2, the J call TRBJ1-2; the D is unclear. The germline CDR1 and CDR2 sequences are SGHAT and FQNNGV. The V end was cut by 3 bases, the J end by 5 bases, with 13 bases between. CDR3 length: 14 residues. The CDR3: CASSLERRYYGYTF. CDR3 DNA sequence: TGTGCCAGCAGCTTGGAGAGACGTTATTATGGCTACACCTTC.

There are many counts of this clonotype. CDR3 in amino acids: CASSFYRELGEKLFF. The CDR3 DNA follows: TGTGCCAGCAGTTTCTACAGGGAACTAGGGGAAAAACTGTTTTTT. This sequence joins TRBV28 and TRBJ1-4; D possibly corresponds to TRBD1 (6 bases). This CDR3 comprises 15 residues. With 3 bases removed from V and 8 bases from J, the gap between germline ends came to 16 bases. Germline V gene data show CDR1 as MDHEN and CDR2 as SYDVKM.

This clonotype was picked up many times. This chain joins TRBV28 and TRBJ2-5, with a tentative D call TRBD1 (6 bases). Trimming took off 7 bases at V and 4 bases at J, with 16 bases between the two ends. The CDR3 sequence is 14 residues long. Germline lookup yields CDR1 MDHEN and CDR2 SYDVKM. The CDR3 DNA is TGTGCCAGCACCAGGGGAAAGGTCCGAGAGACCCAGTACTTC. Its translation: CASTRGKVRETQYF.

This clonotype was observed a few times. The chain is built from TRBV6-6 and TRBJ2-1; D might be TRBD1 (6 bases). CDR3 length: 17 residues. Trimming pared 0 bases from V and 0 bases from J, leaving 12 bases between. Germline V lookup: CDR1 MNHNY, CDR2 SVGAGI (reference sequence). Here the CDR3 DNA reads TGTGCCAGCAGTTACTCGGGGGCGGGCAGCTCCTACAATGAGCAGTTCTTC. Its protein product is CASSYSGAGSSYNEQFF.

This clonotype was picked up a small number of times. The chain carries TRBV6-1 and TRBJ1-6; the match to TRBD1 covers 9 bases. The junction had 10 bases not matched to a gene; V was cut back by 6 bases and J by 10 bases. This CDR3 is 15 amino acids long. Per the germline V gene, CDR1 is MNHNS and CDR2 is SASEGT. The CDR3 coding sequence is TGTGCCAGCAGCCCCGACAGGGGGTTGCGGTCACCCCTCCACTTT. The encoded protein is CASSPDRGLRSPLHF.

In this sample, this clonotype turned up many times. V gene TRBV6-1 combines with J gene TRBJ2-1; 9 positions agree with TRBD2. This CDR3 spans 15 amino acids. Germline lookup yields CDR1 MNHNS and CDR2 SASEGT. V lost 3 bases and J lost 7; bases outside the gene matches: 7. The chain's CDR3 is CASSDSGTSLNEQFF. CDR3 DNA: TGTGCCAGCAGTGACTCCGGGACTAGCCTTAATGAGCAGTTCTTC.

This clonotype was observed at least ten times. This chain uses TRBV20-1 with TRBJ2-7; 7 bases align to TRBD2. Unmatched junction bases numbered 11, after V lost 6 bases and J lost 0 bases. The germline CDR1 and CDR2 sequences are DFQATT and SNEGSKA (reference sequence). The CDR3 length is 15 residues. The CDR3 DNA is TGCAGTGCCAAAAGCCCTAGCGGAGGCTCCTACGAGCAGTACTTC. It translates to CSAKSPSGGSYEQYF.

This clonotype showed up many times. This chain uses TRBV9 with TRBJ1-5; D call uncertain. The length of the CDR3 is 14 residues. V was trimmed by 1 base and J by 1 base, leaving 6 bases between them. Germline V lookup: CDR1 SGDLS, CDR2 YYNGEE. The CDR3 here is CASSVTDSNQPQHF. CDR3 coding DNA: TGTGCCAGCAGCGTAACCGACAGCAATCAGCCCCAGCATTTT.

This clonotype was observed many times. V usage is TRBV7-2 and J usage is TRBJ2-5; D gene ambiguous. Looked up from germline, CDR1 is SGHTA and CDR2 is FQGNSA. The CDR3 length is 15 residues. The V and J ends lost 2 bases and 2 bases respectively, with 12 bases between them. CDR3 region: CASSLLTDWQETQYF. As DNA, the CDR3 is TGTGCCAGCAGCTTACTGACCGACTGGCAAGAGACCCAGTACTTC.

The V call is TRBV5-5, the J call TRBJ1-4; D is unclear. This CDR3 comprises 13 residues. V was shortened by 3 bases and J by 7 bases, with 10 bases between the two germline ends. Germline V gives CDR1 SGHKS, CDR2 YYEKEE (reference sequence). Here the CDR3 reads CASSSRAVEKLFF. The CDR3, as DNA: TGTGCCAGCAGCTCACGGGCGGTTGAAAAACTGTTTTTT. Complete variable domain (other parts from reference TRBV5-5 and TRBJ1-4): DAGVTQSPTHLIKTRGQQVTLRCSPISGHKSVSWYQQVLGQGPQFIFQYYEKEERGRGNFPDRFSARQFPNYSSELNVNALLLGDSALYLCASSSRAVEKLFFGSGTQLSVL.

Many counts were recorded for this clonotype. CDR3 sequence: CASGEDFTDTQYF. The CDR3 nucleotides read TGTGCCAGCGGGGAGGACTTCACAGATACGCAGTATTTT. The rearrangement joins TRBV27 to TRBJ2-3, with D possibly matching TRBD2 (6 bases). The CDR3 consists of 13 residues. V was pared by 8 bases and J by 2 bases, with 11 bases between. Germline CDR1 is MNHEY and CDR2 is SMNVEV (reference sequence).

This clonotype showed up many times. The V gene is TRBV24-1, the J gene TRBJ2-2, with TRBD1 matching 10 bases. With 6 bases clipped from V and 5 bases from J, the junction kept 2 bases outside the gene matches. The germline CDR1 and CDR2 sequences are KGHDR and SFDVKD. There are 14 residues in the CDR3. The chain's CDR3 is CATSWTGGTGELFF. DNA for the CDR3: TGTGCCACCAGTTGGACAGGGGGAACCGGGGAGCTGTTTTTT.

The genes are TRBV20-1 and TRBJ1-2; D not certain. Per the germline V gene, CDR1 is DFQATT and CDR2 is SNEGSKA (reference sequence). The CDR3 has 11 amino acids. Trimming shortened V by 5 bases and J by 6 bases, and 10 bases separated the two germline ends. CDR3 bases: TGCAGTGCTGGGAGTTTGGATGGCTACACCTTC. The encoded protein is CSAGSLDGYTF.